These 19 T cell receptor beta chains came from one sample sequenced in a study of shared clonotypes between healthy human individuals. Only in-frame clones appear in the TCRdb table, and some are missing; sequencing was by immunoSEQ multiplex PCR. Of roughly 400,000 clones in the sample, just over 95% were seen once. Material for sequencing was memory CD8+ T cells sorted from blood. The subset: CD45RO+ cells pooled with CCR7-negative TemRA cells. Receptors were obtained from a man aged 30-40 years in good health.

This chain links TRBV28 with TRBJ2-2; 14 bases line up with TRBD2. The germline V gene encodes CDR1 MDHEN and CDR2 SYDVKM. Unmatched junction bases numbered 18, after V lost 3 bases and J lost 0 bases. The CDR3 totals 23 residues. In nucleotides, the CDR3 is TGTGCCAGCAGTTTCGGTTTCATAATGCGACTAGCGGGAGGGGAGGCGAACACCGGGGAGCTGTTTTTT. Protein sequence: CASSFGFIMRLAGGEANTGELFF.

This rearrangement joins TRBV6-1 to TRBJ2-1, with 12 nucleotides matching TRBD2. The V segment lost 7 bases and the J segment 6 bases; nucleotides outside the gene matches: 4. In germline, CDR1 is MNHNS, CDR2 SASEGT. The CDR3 has 14 amino acids. The CDR3 nucleotides read TGTGCCAGCATAGGACTAGCGGGATTCAATGAGCAGTTCTTC. Protein product: CASIGLAGFNEQFF.

This chain links TRBV30 with TRBJ2-1; 7 bases are shared with TRBD2. Germline lookup yields CDR1 GTSNPN and CDR2 SVGIG (reference sequence). V dropped 4 bases and J dropped 9; count of bases not matched to a gene: 9. This CDR3 region has 13 residues. The CDR3, as DNA: TGTGCCTGGATGAGGGAGGGTCTCAGTGAGCAGTTCTTC. This translates into CAWMREGLSEQFF.

V and J are TRBV28 and TRBJ2-5, with D perhaps being TRBD1 or TRBD2 (5 bases each). The length of the CDR3 is 14 residues. V was pared by 5 bases and J by 7 bases, with 17 bases between. The germline CDR1 and CDR2 sequences are MDHEN and SYDVKM. The CDR3 loop reads CASSPTAVLTTQYF. The CDR3 bases are TGTGCCAGCAGTCCGACAGCGGTTTTAACGACCCAGTACTTC.

The rearrangement uses TRBV10-3 and TRBJ1-4; 8 nucleotides line up with TRBD1. This CDR3 has 15 residues. V was pared by 0 bases and J by 8 bases, with 5 bases of the junction left unmatched. Germline CDR1 is ENHRY and CDR2 is SYGVKD. CDR3 DNA: TGTGCCATCAGTGAGTCACCAGGGGGCTGGGAAAAACTGTTTTTT. This gives the protein CAISESPGGWEKLFF.

This clone was counted a single time. The rearrangement links TRBV10-3 to TRBJ1-2, with D perhaps matching TRBD1 (6 bases). This CDR3 region has 12 residues. Trimming left V 4 bases short and J 3 bases short, with 6 bases between. Germline assignment: CDR1 ENHRY and CDR2 SYGVKD. CDR3 DNA: TGTGCCATCAGTGGGGGGCACTATGGCTACACCTTC. This sequence encodes CAISGGHYGYTF.

This clone occurred a few times. This chain's CDR3 is CASSLGLAGGRYEQYF. The CDR3 region has the DNA TGTGCCAGCAGCTTAGGACTAGCGGGAGGGCGGTACGAGCAGTACTTC. The chain is built from TRBV7-2 and TRBJ2-7, with 14 bases that match TRBD2. Trimming at V came to 1 base and at J to 4 bases, leaving 3 bases not matched to a gene. This CDR3 is built from 16 residues. The germline gives CDR1 SGHTA, CDR2 FQGNSA.

On this clone itself: The junction shows a germline mismatch at one end, possibly a read error. The gene calls are TRBV5-1 and TRBJ2-1, with a weak D call TRBD2 (6 bases). Germline values: CDR1 SGHRS, CDR2 YFSETQ. The length of the CDR3 is 14 residues. CDR3 residues: CASRLAGTNNEQFF. CDR3 nucleotide sequence: TGCGCCAGCAGGTTGGCGGGGACGAACAATGAGCAGTTCTTC.

The chain has TRBV28 and TRBJ2-7; D uncertain. Germline CDR1 MDHEN, CDR2 SYDVKM. The V end lost 6 bases, the J end lost 6 bases, and 18 bases lay between the germline ends. This CDR3 spans 14 amino acids. The CDR3 is CASRSLRLPLEQYF. CDR3 coding DNA: TGTGCCAGCAGGAGTCTACGGCTTCCCCTCGAGCAGTACTTC.

Notes on this clone: At one of its ends the junction is not consistent with the germline gene, which may arise from a read error. The chain has TRBV28 and TRBJ2-7; 10 positions agree with TRBD2. CDR1 is MDHEN, CDR2 SYDVKM, per germline. This CDR3 is 13 amino acids long. CDR3 in DNA: TGTGCCAGCAGTTTGACGGCTAGCGGGAGTTTTAGCTTC. It translates to CASSLTASGSFSF.

The genes are TRBV7-9 and TRBJ2-2; tentatively, D is TRBD2 (6 bases). Trimming shortened V by 8 bases and J by 4 bases, and 14 bases separated the two germline ends. Germline V CDR1 and CDR2: SEHNR, FQNEAQ (reference sequence). The CDR3 totals 14 residues. In nucleotides, the CDR3 is TGTGCCAGCGGAAGGCTAGCGCCCACCGGGGAGCTGTTTTTT. This codes for CASGRLAPTGELFF.

The gene calls are TRBV28 and TRBJ2-5; 8 nucleotides match TRBD2. The CDR3 length is 13 residues. After removal of 8 bases from V and 2 bases from J, the junction contained 4 bases not matched to a gene. From germline, CDR1 is MDHEN and CDR2 SYDVKM. The CDR3 is CASGSGVQETQYF. CDR3 nucleotides: TGTGCCAGCGGTAGCGGGGTGCAAGAGACCCAGTACTTC.

The chain couples TRBV19 to TRBJ2-3; no clear D. Germline-derived CDR1 and CDR2 are LNHDA and SQIVND (reference sequence). V lost 7 bases and J 2 bases, leaving 13 bases between the germline ends. This CDR3 region has 14 residues. Here the CDR3 DNA reads TGTGCCAGTAAGAAGACCAGTACCACAGATACGCAGTATTTT. Its protein product is CASKKTSTTDTQYF.

The CDR3 region has the DNA TGTGCCAGCAGCGCCGGAGGATTCGGGACTGAAGCTTTCTTT. It encodes CASSAGGFGTEAFF. The genes are TRBV5-4 and TRBJ1-1; no firm D call. There are 14 residues in the CDR3. CDR1 is SGHNT, CDR2 YYREEE, per germline (reference sequence). Trimming stripped 4 bases from V and 5 bases from J, with 15 bases between.

The CDR3 spells CASRPASGIQETQYF. Here the CDR3 DNA reads TGTGCCAGTCGCCCTGCTAGCGGGATTCAAGAGACCCAGTACTTC. The gene calls are TRBV19 and TRBJ2-5; 9 bases line up with TRBD2. Per germline, CDR1 LNHDA and CDR2 SQIVND (reference sequence). J lost 2 bases, V lost 8 bases, and 9 bases had no gene match. The CDR3 is 15 amino acids.

The CDR3 here is CASSFRGGGAEQFF. The CDR3, as DNA: TGTGCCAGCAGTTTCCGGGGAGGGGGGGCTGAGCAGTTCTTC. The chain joins TRBV6-5 to TRBJ2-1; D might be TRBD2 (7 bases). The germline V and J ends were trimmed by 4 bases and 9 bases, with 16 bases remaining between them. The CDR3 runs 14 residues. Looked up from germline, CDR1 is MNHEY and CDR2 is SVGAGI.

The rearrangement joins TRBV28 to TRBJ2-2, with D perhaps TRBD2 (5 bases). The CDR3 runs to 20 residues. Germline V gene lookup returns CDR1 MDHEN and CDR2 SYDVKM. The V gene lost 3 bases and the J gene lost 3 bases, with 26 bases spanning the gap. Here the CDR3 DNA reads TGTGCCAGCAGTTTGCCCTACCCAACTAGTAGGGTTTGGGACACCGGGGAGCTGTTTTTT. Protein product: CASSLPYPTSRVWDTGELFF.

The chain recombines TRBV2 with TRBJ2-7; a possible D gene is TRBD2 (6 bases). V shed 6 bases and J shed 5 bases, with 8 bases lying between them. The CDR3 extends over 11 amino acids. Germline assignment: CDR1 SNHLY and CDR2 FYNNEI. CDR3 coding DNA: TGTGCCAGCAGGCGGGGCCACGAGCAGTACTTC. It yields the protein CASRRGHEQYF.

The rearrangement joins TRBV4-2 to TRBJ2-6; 8 bases align to TRBD1. Germline V gene lookup returns CDR1 LGHNA and CDR2 YNFKEQ. This CDR3 contains 18 residues. V trimming: 2 bases; J trimming: 4 bases; junction bases outside the gene matches: 10. This chain's CDR3 is CASSQKGAGGDGANVLTF. The CDR3 nucleotides are TGTGCCAGCAGCCAAAAGGGTGCAGGGGGCGACGGGGCCAACGTCCTGACTTTC.